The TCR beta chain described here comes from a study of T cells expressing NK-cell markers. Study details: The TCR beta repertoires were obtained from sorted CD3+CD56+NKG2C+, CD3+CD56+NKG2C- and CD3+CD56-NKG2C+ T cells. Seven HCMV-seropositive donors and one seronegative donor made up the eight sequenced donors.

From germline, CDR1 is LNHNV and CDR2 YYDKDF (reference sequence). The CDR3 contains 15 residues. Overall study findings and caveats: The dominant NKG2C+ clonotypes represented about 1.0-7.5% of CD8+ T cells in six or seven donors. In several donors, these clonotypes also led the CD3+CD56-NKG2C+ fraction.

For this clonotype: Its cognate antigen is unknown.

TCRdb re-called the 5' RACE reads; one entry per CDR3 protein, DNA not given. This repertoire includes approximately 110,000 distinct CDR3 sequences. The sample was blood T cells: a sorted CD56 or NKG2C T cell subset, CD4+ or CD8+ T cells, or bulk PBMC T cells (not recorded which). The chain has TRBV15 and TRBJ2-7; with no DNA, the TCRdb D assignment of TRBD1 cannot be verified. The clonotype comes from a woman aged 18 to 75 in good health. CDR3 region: CATSRGRGQVYEQYF.